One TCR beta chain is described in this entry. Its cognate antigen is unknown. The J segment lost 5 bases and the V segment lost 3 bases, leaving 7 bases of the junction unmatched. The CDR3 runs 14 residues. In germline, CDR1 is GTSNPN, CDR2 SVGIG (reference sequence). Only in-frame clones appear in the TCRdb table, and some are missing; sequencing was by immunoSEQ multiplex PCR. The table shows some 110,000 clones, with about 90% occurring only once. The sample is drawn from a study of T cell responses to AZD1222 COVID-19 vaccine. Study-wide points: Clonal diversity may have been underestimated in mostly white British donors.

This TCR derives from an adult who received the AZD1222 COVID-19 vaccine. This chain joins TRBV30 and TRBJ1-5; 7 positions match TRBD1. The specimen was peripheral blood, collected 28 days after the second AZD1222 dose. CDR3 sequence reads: CAWSRDSRDQPQHF. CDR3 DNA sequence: TGTGCCTGGAGCCGGGACAGCAGGGATCAGCCCCAGCATTTT.